This TCR beta chain was recovered during a study of beta chain features in type 1 diabetes. The overall study: What patients shared with healthy donors was a similar profile of age, gender and cell yields. Study-wide results and limits: The VDJ junctions of type 1 diabetes patients carried fewer insertions and more deletions.

Of note for this clone: The target antigen is unknown.

CDR1 and CDR2 (germline): MDHEN, SYDVKM. CDR3 size: 17 residues. Trimming at V came to 4 bases and at J to 4 bases, leaving 10 bases not matched to a gene. Sorted populations all exceeded 95% purity. The whole isolated RNA underwent reverse transcription, so sequencing captured expressed TCRB transcripts. TCRdb's copy holds only in-frame clones and misses some; the assay was immunoSEQ multiplex PCR. The sample carries 900,000 or so clones, about 17% recorded once. This sequence was found in a woman between 18 and 30 years old in good health. The V and J genes are TRBV28 and TRBJ2-3; 11 positions match TRBD2. Sequencing was performed on naive CD4+ T cells from blood. CDR3 residues: CASSSVLAGVVSDTQYF. CDR3 DNA sequence: TGTGCCAGCAGTTCGGTACTAGCGGGAGTCGTATCAGATACGCAGTATTTT.